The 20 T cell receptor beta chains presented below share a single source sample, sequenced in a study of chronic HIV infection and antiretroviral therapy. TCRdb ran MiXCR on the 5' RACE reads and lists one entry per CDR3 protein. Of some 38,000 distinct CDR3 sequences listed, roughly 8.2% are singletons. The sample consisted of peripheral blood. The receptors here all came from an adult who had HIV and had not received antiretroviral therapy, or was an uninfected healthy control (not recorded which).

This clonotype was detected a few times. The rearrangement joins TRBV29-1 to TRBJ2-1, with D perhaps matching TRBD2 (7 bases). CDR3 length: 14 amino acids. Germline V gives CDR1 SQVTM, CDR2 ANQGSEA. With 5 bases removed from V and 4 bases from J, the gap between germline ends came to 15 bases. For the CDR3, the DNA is TGCAGCGTTAGAGGACTAGGGGGTTACAATGAGCAGTTCTTC. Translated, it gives CSVRGLGGYNEQFF.

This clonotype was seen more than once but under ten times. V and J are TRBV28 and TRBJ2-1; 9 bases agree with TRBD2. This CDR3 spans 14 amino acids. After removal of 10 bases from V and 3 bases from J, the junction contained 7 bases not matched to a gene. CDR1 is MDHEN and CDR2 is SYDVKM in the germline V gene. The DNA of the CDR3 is TGTGCCACCTCTTTAGCGGGAGACTACAATGAGCAGTTCTTC. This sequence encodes CATSLAGDYNEQFF.

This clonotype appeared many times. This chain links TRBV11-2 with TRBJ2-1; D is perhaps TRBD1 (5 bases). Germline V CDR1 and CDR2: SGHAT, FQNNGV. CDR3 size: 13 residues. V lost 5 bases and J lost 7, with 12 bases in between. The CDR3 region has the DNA TGTGCCAGCAGCCGCGACAGACATAATGAGCAGTTCTTC. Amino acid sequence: CASSRDRHNEQFF.

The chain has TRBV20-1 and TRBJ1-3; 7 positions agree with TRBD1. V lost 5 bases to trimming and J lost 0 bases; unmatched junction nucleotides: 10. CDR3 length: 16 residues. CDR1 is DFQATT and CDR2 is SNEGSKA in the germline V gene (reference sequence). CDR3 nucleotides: TGCAGTGCTCTCGGACAGGAGACCCCCTCTGGAAACACCATATATTTT. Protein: CSALGQETPSGNTIYF.

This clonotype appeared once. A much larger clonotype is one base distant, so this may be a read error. CDR3 protein: CASSLAGGGDWNTETFF. The CDR3 nucleotides read TGCGCCAGCAGCTTGGCCGGAGGGGGCGATTGGAACACTGAAACTTTCTTT. J is TRBJ1-1 and V is TRBV5-1, with TRBD1 matching 7 bases. This CDR3 spans 17 amino acids. In germline, CDR1 is SGHRS, CDR2 YFSETQ.

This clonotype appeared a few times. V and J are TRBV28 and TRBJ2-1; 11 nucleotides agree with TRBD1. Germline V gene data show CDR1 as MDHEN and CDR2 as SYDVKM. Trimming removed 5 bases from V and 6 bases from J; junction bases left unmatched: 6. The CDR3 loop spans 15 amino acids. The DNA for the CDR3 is TGTGCCAGCAGTCCCTCCGGGACAGGGGGCAATGAGCAGTTCTTC. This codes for CASSPSGTGGNEQFF.

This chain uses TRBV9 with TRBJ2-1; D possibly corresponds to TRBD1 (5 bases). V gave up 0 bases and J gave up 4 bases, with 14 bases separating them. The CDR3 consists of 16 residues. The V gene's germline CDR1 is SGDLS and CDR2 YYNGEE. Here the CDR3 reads CASSVVFQRGYNEQFF. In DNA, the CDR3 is TGTGCCAGCAGCGTAGTTTTCCAAAGGGGTTACAATGAGCAGTTCTTC. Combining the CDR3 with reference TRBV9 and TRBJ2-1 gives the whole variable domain DSGVTQTPKHLITATGQRVTLRCSPRSGDLSVYWYQQSLDQGLQFLIQYYNGEERAKGNILERFSAQQFPDLHSELNLSSLELGDSALYFCASSVVFQRGYNEQFFGPGTRLTVL.

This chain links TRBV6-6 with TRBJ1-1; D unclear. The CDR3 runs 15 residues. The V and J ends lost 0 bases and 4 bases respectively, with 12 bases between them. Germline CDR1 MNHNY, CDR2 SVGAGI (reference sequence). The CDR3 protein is CASSYSGPPGTEAFF. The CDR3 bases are TGTGCCAGCAGTTACTCTGGCCCGCCTGGCACTGAAGCTTTCTTT.

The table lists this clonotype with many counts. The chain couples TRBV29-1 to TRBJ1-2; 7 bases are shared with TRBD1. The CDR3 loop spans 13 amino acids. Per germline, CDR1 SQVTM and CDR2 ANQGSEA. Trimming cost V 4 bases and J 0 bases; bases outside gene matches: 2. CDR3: CSVGDSPNYGYTF. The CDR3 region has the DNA TGCAGCGTTGGGGACAGCCCTAACTATGGCTACACCTTC.

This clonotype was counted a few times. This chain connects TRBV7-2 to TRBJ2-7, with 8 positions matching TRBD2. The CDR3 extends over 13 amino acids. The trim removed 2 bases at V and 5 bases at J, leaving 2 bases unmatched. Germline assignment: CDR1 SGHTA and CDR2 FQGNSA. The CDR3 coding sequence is TGTGCCAGCAGCTTACAGCGGGAGCACGAGCAGTACTTC. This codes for CASSLQREHEQYF.

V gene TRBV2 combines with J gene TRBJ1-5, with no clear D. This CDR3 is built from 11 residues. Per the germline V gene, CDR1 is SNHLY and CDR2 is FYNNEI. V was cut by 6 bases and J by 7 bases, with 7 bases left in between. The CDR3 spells CASRGGQPQHF. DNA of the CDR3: TGTGCCAGCAGGGGAGGGCAGCCCCAGCATTTT.

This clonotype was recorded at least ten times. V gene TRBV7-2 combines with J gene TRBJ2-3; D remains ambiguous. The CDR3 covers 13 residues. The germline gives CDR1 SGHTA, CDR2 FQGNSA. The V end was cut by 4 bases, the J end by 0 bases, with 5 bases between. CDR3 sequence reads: CASSSTSTDTQYF. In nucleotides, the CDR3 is TGTGCCAGCAGCTCAACTAGCACAGATACGCAGTATTTT.

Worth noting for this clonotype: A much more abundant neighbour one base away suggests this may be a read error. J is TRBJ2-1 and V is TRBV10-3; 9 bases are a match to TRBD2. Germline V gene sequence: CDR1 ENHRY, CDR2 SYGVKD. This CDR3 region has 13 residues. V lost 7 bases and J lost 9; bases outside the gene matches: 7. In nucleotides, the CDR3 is TGTGCCATCAAAGGCGGGAGGGCCAGTGAGCAGTTCTTC. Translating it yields CAIKGGRASEQFF.

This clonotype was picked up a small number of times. The CDR3 DNA reads TGTGCCAGCAGTCCGGGACTAGCGGTCACAGATACGCAGTATTTT. Protein product: CASSPGLAVTDTQYF. The V call is TRBV28, the J call TRBJ2-3; 11 nucleotides align to TRBD2. Germline CDR1 MDHEN, CDR2 SYDVKM. The CDR3 has 15 amino acids. Trimming removed 5 bases from V and 2 bases from J; junction bases left unmatched: 3.

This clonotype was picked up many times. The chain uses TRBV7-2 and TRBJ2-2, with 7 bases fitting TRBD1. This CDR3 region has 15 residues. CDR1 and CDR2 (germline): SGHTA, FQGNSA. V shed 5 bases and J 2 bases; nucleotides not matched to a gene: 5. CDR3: CASSEWDSNTGELFF. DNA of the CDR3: TGTGCCAGCAGCGAATGGGACAGTAACACCGGGGAGCTGTTTTTT.

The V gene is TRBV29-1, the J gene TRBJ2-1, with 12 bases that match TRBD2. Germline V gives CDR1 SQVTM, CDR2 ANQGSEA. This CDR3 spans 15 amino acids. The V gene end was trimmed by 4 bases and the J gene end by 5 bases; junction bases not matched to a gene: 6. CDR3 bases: TGCAGCGTTGCCCGGAGACTAGCGGGAGACAATGAGCAGTTCTTC. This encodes CSVARRLAGDNEQFF.

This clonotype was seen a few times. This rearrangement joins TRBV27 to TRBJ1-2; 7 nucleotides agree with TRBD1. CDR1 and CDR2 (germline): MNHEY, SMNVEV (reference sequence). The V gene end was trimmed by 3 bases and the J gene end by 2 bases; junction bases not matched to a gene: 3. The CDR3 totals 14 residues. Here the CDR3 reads CASSFTGANYGYTF. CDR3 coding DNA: TGTGCCAGCAGTTTTACAGGGGCAAACTATGGCTACACCTTC.

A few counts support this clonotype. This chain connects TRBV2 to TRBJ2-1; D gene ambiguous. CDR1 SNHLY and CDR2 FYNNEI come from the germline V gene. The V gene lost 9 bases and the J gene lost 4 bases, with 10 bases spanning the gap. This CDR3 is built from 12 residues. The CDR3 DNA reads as TGTGCCAGTGTTGAAGGGTACAATGAGCAGTTCTTC. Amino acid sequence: CASVEGYNEQFF.

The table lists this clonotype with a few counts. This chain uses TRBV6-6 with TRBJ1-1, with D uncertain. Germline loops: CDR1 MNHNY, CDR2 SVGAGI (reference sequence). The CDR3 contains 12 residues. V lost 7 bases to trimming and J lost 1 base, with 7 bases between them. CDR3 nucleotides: TGTGCCAGCACCCAGACGAACACTGAAGCTTTCTTT. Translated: CASTQTNTEAFF.

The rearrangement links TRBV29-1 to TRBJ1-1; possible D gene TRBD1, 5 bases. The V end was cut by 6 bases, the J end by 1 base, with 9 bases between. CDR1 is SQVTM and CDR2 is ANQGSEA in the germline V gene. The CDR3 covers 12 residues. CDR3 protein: CSVGTGNTEAFF. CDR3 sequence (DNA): TGCAGCGTAGGGACCGGGAACACTGAAGCTTTCTTT.